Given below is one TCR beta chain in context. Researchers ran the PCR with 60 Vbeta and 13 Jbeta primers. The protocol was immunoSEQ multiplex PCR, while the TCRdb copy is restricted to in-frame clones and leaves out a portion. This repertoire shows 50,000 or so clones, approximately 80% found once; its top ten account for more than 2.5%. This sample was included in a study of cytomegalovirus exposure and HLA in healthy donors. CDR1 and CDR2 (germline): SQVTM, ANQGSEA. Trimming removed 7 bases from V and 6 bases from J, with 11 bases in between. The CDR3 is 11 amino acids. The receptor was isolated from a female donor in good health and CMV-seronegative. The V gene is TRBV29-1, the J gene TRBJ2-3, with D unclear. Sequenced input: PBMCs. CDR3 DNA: TGCAGCGGGAGAGCTCAGGATACGCAGTATTTT. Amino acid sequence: CSGRAQDTQYF.